This TCR beta chain was identified during a study of blood T cell repertoires in COVID-19. This clone was observed a handful of times. Libraries were prepared by immunoSEQ multiplex PCR; TCRdb keeps only in-frame clonotypes and omits some of them. Of around 360,000 clones in the sample, about 88% were seen once. The CDR3 has 16 residues. V trimming: 5 bases; J trimming: 0 bases; junction bases outside the gene matches: 4. The germline gives CDR1 MNHEY, CDR2 SMNVEV (reference sequence). The source of this sequence is a woman aged 25 to 45 who had recovered from COVID-19. Sequencing was done on a sample of PBMCs or T cells enriched from blood (not recorded which). This chain joins TRBV27 and TRBJ1-6, with TRBD1 matching 7 bases. CDR3 in amino acids: CASSTTGASYNSPLHF. The CDR3, as DNA: TGTGCCAGCAGTACTACAGGGGCCTCCTATAATTCACCCCTCCACTTT.